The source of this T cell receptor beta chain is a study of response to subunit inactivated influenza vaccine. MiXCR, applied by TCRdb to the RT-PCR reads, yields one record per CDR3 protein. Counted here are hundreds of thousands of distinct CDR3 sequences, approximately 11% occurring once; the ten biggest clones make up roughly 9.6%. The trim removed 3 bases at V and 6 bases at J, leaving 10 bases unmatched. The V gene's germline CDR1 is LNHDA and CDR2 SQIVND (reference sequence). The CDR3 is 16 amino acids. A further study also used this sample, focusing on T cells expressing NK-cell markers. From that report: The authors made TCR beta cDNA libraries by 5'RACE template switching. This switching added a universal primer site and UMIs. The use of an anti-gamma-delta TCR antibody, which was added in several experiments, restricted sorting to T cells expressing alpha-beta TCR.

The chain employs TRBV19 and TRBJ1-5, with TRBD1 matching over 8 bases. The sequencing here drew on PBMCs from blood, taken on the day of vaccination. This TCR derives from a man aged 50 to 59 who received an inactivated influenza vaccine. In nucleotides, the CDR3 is TGTGCCAGTAGTATCGGGGGACAGGCTGGGGTTCAGCCCCAGCATTTT. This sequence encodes CASSIGGQAGVQPQHF.